This TCR beta chain was documented in a study of blood T cell repertoires in COVID-19. Turning to the study itself: Whether acute or convalescent, the COVID-19 samples came from the United States, Italy and Spain. Sample material is recorded as cDNA or gDNA derived from T cells, B-cell-depleted T cells, or PBMCs.

Original handling: Amplified reference gene primers provided the basis for estimating nucleated cell counts. TCRdb keeps only in-frame clones here, not all; method: immunoSEQ multiplex PCR. D and trimming were read from the DNA, whereas the V and J calls and clone size are those reported in that table. The data hold 150,000 or so clones, with approximately 90% observed a single time. The germline gives CDR1 KGHDR, CDR2 SFDVKD. With 4 bases clipped from V and 3 bases from J, the junction kept 6 bases outside the gene matches. CDR3 length: 16 amino acids. The chain is built from TRBV24-1 and TRBJ2-5, with 11 bases identical to TRBD1. The sample was peripheral blood. This receptor was obtained from a man in his sixties with active or convalescent COVID-19. This CDR3 is CATSDHPGQGEETQYF. CDR3 nucleotides: TGTGCCACCAGTGACCACCCGGGACAGGGGGAAGAGACCCAGTACTTC.